This T cell receptor (beta chain) was profiled in a study of T cell repertoires in aging, cancer and after chemotherapy. Study-level information: Over several months to years, re-sampled healthy donor repertoires clearly shared clones. Study-wide results and limits: In healthy donors, age-related TCR diversity loss mainly reflected lost richness.

Judged by abundance, this clonotype is medium-sized. Its antigen remains unknown. Amplification of TCR beta used genomic DNA extracted from peripheral blood. Trimming at V came to 3 bases and at J to 0 bases, leaving 6 bases not matched to a gene. The CDR3 spans 17 residues. Germline CDR1 LNHDA, CDR2 SQIVND (reference sequence). Multiplex touch-down PCR with TRB-A/B primers amplified rearranged V-D-J TRB sequences. MiXCR, applied by TCRdb to the multiplex PCR reads, yields one record per CDR3 protein. The table records about 11,000 distinct CDR3 sequences, about 24% of them present only once. The sequenced sample was blood. The sequence was obtained from a human donor in good health. The V call is TRBV19, the J call TRBJ2-7; TRBD2 matches 12 bases. CDR3: CASSITSGGQISYEQYF. CDR3 sequence (DNA): TGTGCCAGTAGTATCACTAGCGGGGGGCAAATCTCCTACGAGCAGTACTTC.